A selection of T cell receptor beta chains follows, all from one sample in a study of blood T cell repertoires in COVID-19. TCRdb keeps only in-frame clones here, not all; method: immunoSEQ multiplex PCR. The repertoire holds some 200,000 clones, about 88% seen once, with 2.9% in the top ten. The sequenced material came from peripheral blood. Receptor source: a man aged 45 to 65 who had recovered from COVID-19. CDR3s include the opening cysteine and the closing phenylalanine or tryptophan. The D gene is left open where the match is weak. Size values are once, few and many counts, or a class for expanded clones, and some rows have none.

d_call	clone_size	v_call	j_call	cdr3_nt	cdr3_aa
TRBD2	.	TRBV5-1	TRBJ2-3	TGCGCCAGCAGCCCGAGGACTAGCGGCACAGATACGCAGTATTTT	CASSPRTSGTDTQYF
TRBD1	.	TRBV28	TRBJ2-7	TGTGCCAGCAGGACGGGACAGGGTATCTACGAGCAGTACTTC	CASRTGQGIYEQYF
.	.	TRBV9	TRBJ2-3	TGTGCCAGCAGCGTAGATGCGGATACGCAGTATTTT	CASSVDADTQYF
.	.	TRBV28	TRBJ2-2	TGTGCCAGCAGACCGATGGGTGGGGCAGGCACCGGGGAGCTGTTTTTT	CASRPMGGAGTGELFF
.	.	TRBV19	TRBJ2-3	TGTGCCAGTTCCCAGTTAGCAGCAGATACGCAGTATTTT	CASSQLAADTQYF
TRBD1	.	TRBV18	TRBJ1-4	TGTGCCAGCTCCCTCTCACAGGGGATCAATGAAAAACTGTTTTTT	CASSLSQGINEKLFF
TRBD1	.	TRBV12-3/TRBV12-4	TRBJ2-7	TGTGCCAGCAGCCGAACGACAGGGTACGAGCAGTACTTC	CASSRTTGYEQYF
.	.	TRBV2	TRBJ2-7	TGTGCCAGCAGTGAAACGGGTAGCTCCTACGAGCAGTACTTC	CASSETGSSYEQYF
.	.	TRBV6-5	TRBJ1-2	TGTGCCAGCAGTATGGATAACGGAGGTCTGCGTGGCTACACCTTC	CASSMDNGGLRGYTF
.	.	TRBV6-1	TRBJ1-2	TGTGCCAGCAGTGACAGGGTGGGCTATGGCTACACCTTC	CASSDRVGYGYTF
TRBD1	.	TRBV11-1	TRBJ1-5	TGTGCCAGCAGCGGGACAGACAATCAGCCCCAGCATTTT	CASSGTDNQPQHF
TRBD2	.	TRBV7-7	TRBJ2-3	TGTGCCAGCCTAACGTCAAGCGGGATAAGCACAGATACGCAGTATTTT	CASLTSSGISTDTQYF
.	.	TRBV27	TRBJ2-7	TGTGCCAGCAGGGAAATACAGGTATCCTACGAGCAGTACTTC	CASREIQVSYEQYF
TRBD1	once	TRBV6-5	TRBJ2-7	TGTGCCAGCACCAAGGGACAGGGGCGATACGAGCAGTACTTC	CASTKGQGRYEQYF
TRBD2	.	TRBV5-1	TRBJ2-3	TGCGCCAGCAGCACCGGACTAGCGGGGCGTACAGATACGCAGTATTTT	CASSTGLAGRTDTQYF
.	.	TRBV6-1	TRBJ2-7	TGTGCCAGCAGTGAGCGAGGGTATTACTACGAGCAGTACTTC	CASSERGYYYEQYF
TRBD2	.	TRBV18	TRBJ2-1	TGTGCCAGCTCACCACTTAGCGGGAGTTTAGGGAATGAGCAGTTCTTC	CASSPLSGSLGNEQFF
.	few	TRBV30	TRBJ1-5	TGTGCCTGGAGTTGGGGGGGAAGCAATCAGCCCCAGCATTTT	CAWSWGGSNQPQHF
TRBD2	.	TRBV27	TRBJ2-1	TGTGCCAGCAGTTTATGGACCTCGACTAGCGGGAGGGACAATGAGCAGTTCTTC	CASSLWTSTSGRDNEQFF
TRBD1	.	TRBV6-1	TRBJ1-1	TGTGCCAGCAGCGGGACAGCGAACACTGAAGCTTTCTTT	CASSGTANTEAFF
TRBD1	.	TRBV4-1	TRBJ2-1	TGCGCCAGCAGCCAAGAGGACAGGGTCGGCGGTGAGCAGTTCTTC	CASSQEDRVGGEQFF
.	.	TRBV18	TRBJ2-7	TGTGCCAGCTCACCATTACCGGACACTTCCTACGAGCAGTACTTC	CASSPLPDTSYEQYF
TRBD1	.	TRBV18	TRBJ1-4	TGTGCCAGCTCCCCCGGACAGGGGGCTGGTGAAAAACTGTTTTTT	CASSPGQGAGEKLFF
.	.	TRBV28	TRBJ1-2	TGTGCCAGCAGTCCCCCGAACAGTTATGGCTACACCTTC	CASSPPNSYGYTF
.	.	TRBV19	TRBJ2-7	TGTGCCAGTAGTTTCCGGAGGAACCCGTCCTACGAGCAGTACTTC	CASSFRRNPSYEQYF
.	.	TRBV7-9	TRBJ2-7	TGTGCCAGCAGCTTAGCTGGGGAGATTTACGAGCAGTACTTC	CASSLAGEIYEQYF
.	.	TRBV12-3/TRBV12-4	TRBJ2-3	TGTGCCAGCAGTTTAGTAGCCGATACGCAGTATTTT	CASSLVADTQYF
.	.	TRBV28	TRBJ1-2	TGTGCCAGCAGTCTTACGGAGGGCTACACCTTC	CASSLTEGYTF
TRBD1	few	TRBV5-5	TRBJ2-7	TGTGCCAGCAGCTACGAGACAGGGCTCGGCGAGCAGTACTTC	CASSYETGLGEQYF
TRBD1	.	TRBV28	TRBJ1-5	TGTGCCAGCAGTGCACCGGGACAGGGGACCCCCCTCAATCAGCCCCAGCATTTT	CASSAPGQGTPLNQPQHF
.	once	TRBV30	TRBJ1-5	TGTGCCTGGGGCAAACAGGGCACGGGGCCCCAGCATTTT	CAWGKQGTGPQHF
TRBD1	.	TRBV19	TRBJ2-2	TGTGCCAGTAGGGGCCGGGACAGACTCACCGGGGAGCTGTTTTTT	CASRGRDRLTGELFF
TRBD1	.	TRBV6-4	TRBJ2-2	TGTGCCAGCAGTGACGATGGGACAGGGCTCAACACCGGGGAGCTGTTTTTT	CASSDDGTGLNTGELFF
.	.	TRBV28	TRBJ1-2	TGTGCCAGCAGCAGGGTTTCCCCATATGGCTACACCTTC	CASSRVSPYGYTF
.	.	TRBV5-8	TRBJ1-4	TGTGCCAGCAGCTCCCAGGAAGGCCTGACAACTAATGAAAAACTGTTTTTT	CASSSQEGLTTNEKLFF
TRBD1	.	TRBV11-2	TRBJ2-7	TGTGCCAGCAGTCCGACAGGGGGCGGCTCCCGCTACGAGCAGTACTTC	CASSPTGGGSRYEQYF
TRBD1	once	TRBV6-5	TRBJ2-1	TGTGCCAGCAGTTACAGGGGACAGTCCTACAATGAGCAGTTCTTC	CASSYRGQSYNEQFF
TRBD1	.	TRBV5-4	TRBJ1-3	TGTGCCAGCAGCCCTGGGACAGGGGCCGGAAACACCATATATTTT	CASSPGTGAGNTIYF
TRBD2	few	TRBV19	TRBJ2-1	TGTGCCAGTAGCGGGAGGGGGGGCAATGAGCAGTTCTTC	CASSGRGGNEQFF
TRBD1	.	TRBV6-5	TRBJ1-2	TGTGCCAGCAGTTCCCCCGGGACAGGGGACTATGGCTACACCTTC	CASSSPGTGDYGYTF
TRBD1	once	TRBV5-1	TRBJ2-5	TGCGCCAGCAGCCCCTGGACAGGGGAAGAGACCCAGTACTTC	CASSPWTGEETQYF
.	.	TRBV4-1	TRBJ2-7	TGCGCCAGCAGCCAAGAGAACAGGCCTATCCCCTACGAGCAGTACTTC	CASSQENRPIPYEQYF
TRBD2	.	TRBV6-5	TRBJ2-7	TGTGCCAGCAGTTCAAACGCCGGGACTACCTTCTACGAGCAGTACTTC	CASSSNAGTTFYEQYF
TRBD1	.	TRBV27	TRBJ1-2	TGTGCCAGCAGTCCCAACAGGGGTCCCTATGGCTACACCTTC	CASSPNRGPYGYTF
TRBD2	.	TRBV19	TRBJ2-7	TGTGCCAGTAGGGATCAAGCGGGAGCATTTGGGGCCTACGAGCAGTACTTC	CASRDQAGAFGAYEQYF
TRBD1	.	TRBV7-9	TRBJ2-1	TGTGCCAGCAGCTCAGGACAGGGGGCTTGGAATGAGCAGTTCTTC	CASSSGQGAWNEQFF
TRBD2	.	TRBV18	TRBJ2-1	TGTGCCAGCTCACCAACGGAGGTAGCGGGAGGAAAGGAGCAGTTCTTC	CASSPTEVAGGKEQFF
TRBD2	.	TRBV29-1	TRBJ2-5	TGCAGCGTTCTAGCGGGAGAGGGGACCCAGTACTTC	CSVLAGEGTQYF
.	.	TRBV7-8	TRBJ2-7	TGTGCCAGCAGCGGAACTAGCTACGAGCAGTACTTC	CASSGTSYEQYF
.	.	TRBV14	TRBJ1-5	TGTGCCAGCAGCCAAGCAGGGCTCCAGCCCCAGCATTTT	CASSQAGLQPQHF
TRBD1	once	TRBV15	TRBJ2-2	TGTGCCACCAGCAGAGGTGACAGGGGGCGCCCCGGGGAGCTGTTTTTT	CATSRGDRGRPGELFF
.	.	TRBV19	TRBJ1-5	TGTGCCAGTAGTATTTCCAGTGGTGGCAATCAGCCCCAGCATTTT	CASSISSGGNQPQHF
.	.	TRBV27	TRBJ2-7	TGTGCCAGCAGTTTGACAGCAAGTATTATCTACGAGCAGTACTTC	CASSLTASIIYEQYF
TRBD1	.	TRBV7-6	TRBJ2-3	TGTGCCAGCAGCTCTACCGGGACAGGGATATCAGATACGCAGTATTTT	CASSSTGTGISDTQYF
.	.	TRBV7-8	TRBJ2-5	TGTGCCAGCAGCGCCCGCCGTGGGCTAGCCGGCCAAGAGACCCAGTACTTC	CASSARRGLAGQETQYF